This is a list of T cell receptor beta chains from one sample in a study of early stage breast cancer tumors. Profiling relied on immunoSEQ multiplex PCR, and the TCRdb table lists in-frame clones only, not all of them. The top ten hold over 8.5% of the sample, which has some 30,000 clones, 80% to 90% seen once. The sequencing sample was made of blood. These receptors all come from a person in their fifties with breast cancer. Both conserved end residues are part of each CDR3. A D gene is named only where the DNA matches it firmly. Only part of the rows carry a size: once, few, many, or a class if the clone is expanded.

D: -; J: TRBJ1-1; size: -; V: TRBV5-6; DNA: TGTGCCAGCAGCTTGGTAGGGGCAGGAACTGAAGCTTTCTTT; CDR3: CASSLVGAGTEAFF
D: -; J: TRBJ2-7; size: -; V: TRBV19; DNA: TGTGCCAGTACCCCCCGAGGCCCCTACGAGCAGTACTTC; CDR3: CASTPRGPYEQYF
D: TRBD1; J: TRBJ1-2; size: -; V: TRBV4-2; DNA: TGTGCCAGCAGCGGGGGGGACAGGACGAACTATGGCTACACCTTC; CDR3: CASSGGDRTNYGYTF
D: -; J: TRBJ1-2; size: once; V: TRBV18; DNA: TGTGCCAGCTCACCAAATGAATACGGCTATGGCTACACCTTC; CDR3: CASSPNEYGYGYTF
D: -; J: TRBJ2-3; size: -; V: TRBV5-1; DNA: TGCGCCAGCAGCGCTTCCGGGACCCCCGGGGTTACGCAGTATTTT; CDR3: CASSASGTPGVTQYF
D: -; J: TRBJ2-5; size: -; V: TRBV7-9; DNA: TGTGCCAGCAGCCTCAACACCCTTCAGGAGACCCAGTACTTC; CDR3: CASSLNTLQETQYF
D: TRBD2; J: TRBJ2-3; size: -; V: TRBV11-2; DNA: TGTGCCAGCAGCTTTTCCCTCAGCGGGAGGGTTGGAGATACGCAGTATTTT; CDR3: CASSFSLSGRVGDTQYF
D: TRBD1; J: TRBJ2-5; size: -; V: TRBV19; DNA: TGTGCCAGTAGTGCCCGCGGACAGGGGGAGACCCAGTACTTC; CDR3: CASSARGQGETQYF
D: -; J: TRBJ2-1; size: -; V: TRBV7-3; DNA: TGTGCCAGCAGCTCAGGGAGGAACAATGAGCAGTTCTTC; CDR3: CASSSGRNNEQFF
D: -; J: TRBJ2-5; size: -; V: TRBV11-2; DNA: TGTGCCAGCAGTCCCGGACTTTTCAAAGAGACCCAGTACTTC; CDR3: CASSPGLFKETQYF
D: TRBD1; J: TRBJ2-7; size: once; V: TRBV9; DNA: TGTGCCAGCAGCGTAGGTTGGGGACAGACCTACGAGCAGTACTTC; CDR3: CASSVGWGQTYEQYF
D: -; J: TRBJ1-2; size: -; V: TRBV19; DNA: TGTGCCAGTAGTACCTCTTATGGCTACACCTTC; CDR3: CASSTSYGYTF
D: -; J: TRBJ1-1; size: -; V: TRBV7-9; DNA: TGTGCCAGCAGCTTAGATTGGGGCCCCGGCACTGAAGCTTTCTTT; CDR3: CASSLDWGPGTEAFF
D: -; J: TRBJ1-1; size: -; V: TRBV28; DNA: TGTGCCAGCAGTTTGGGGGTTACTGAAGCTTTCTTT; CDR3: CASSLGVTEAFF
D: -; J: TRBJ1-1; size: -; V: TRBV4-1; DNA: TGCGCCAGCAGCCAAGATGCGGGGAGGTCGGCTGAAGCTTTCTTT; CDR3: CASSQDAGRSAEAFF
D: -; J: TRBJ2-3; size: -; V: TRBV5-1; DNA: TGCGCCAGCAGCTTGGACAGTCCCCCAGATACGCAGTATTTT; CDR3: CASSLDSPPDTQYF
D: -; J: TRBJ1-3; size: -; V: TRBV7-2; DNA: TGTGCCAGCAGGACTCTCGAAAACACCATATATTTT; CDR3: CASRTLENTIYF
D: -; J: TRBJ2-3; size: -; V: TRBV4-2; DNA: TGTGCCAGCAGCCAAGATCTTGCGCTCCTAGATACGCAGTATTTT; CDR3: CASSQDLALLDTQYF
D: TRBD1; J: TRBJ2-7; size: -; V: TRBV30; DNA: TGTGCCGGATGGACAGGGGTCTCCTACGAGCAGTACTTC; CDR3: CAGWTGVSYEQYF
D: -; J: TRBJ1-5; size: once; V: TRBV10-3; DNA: TGTGCCATCAGTGATCAGTTCGAGAGGGGAAGCAATCAGCCCCAGCATTTT; CDR3: CAISDQFERGSNQPQHF